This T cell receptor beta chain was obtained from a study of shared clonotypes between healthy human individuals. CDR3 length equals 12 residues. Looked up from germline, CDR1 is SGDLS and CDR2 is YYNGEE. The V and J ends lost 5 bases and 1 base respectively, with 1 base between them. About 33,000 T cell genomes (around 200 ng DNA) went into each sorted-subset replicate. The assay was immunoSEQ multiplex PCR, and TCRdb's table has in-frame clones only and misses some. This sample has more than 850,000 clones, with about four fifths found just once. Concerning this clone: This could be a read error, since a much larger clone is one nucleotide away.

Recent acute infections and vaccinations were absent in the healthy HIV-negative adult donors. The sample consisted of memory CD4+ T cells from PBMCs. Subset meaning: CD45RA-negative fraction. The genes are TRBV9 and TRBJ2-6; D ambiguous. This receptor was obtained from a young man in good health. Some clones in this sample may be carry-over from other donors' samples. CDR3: CASSSGANVLTF. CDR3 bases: TGTGCCAGCAGTTCTGGGGCCAACGTCCTGACTTTC.